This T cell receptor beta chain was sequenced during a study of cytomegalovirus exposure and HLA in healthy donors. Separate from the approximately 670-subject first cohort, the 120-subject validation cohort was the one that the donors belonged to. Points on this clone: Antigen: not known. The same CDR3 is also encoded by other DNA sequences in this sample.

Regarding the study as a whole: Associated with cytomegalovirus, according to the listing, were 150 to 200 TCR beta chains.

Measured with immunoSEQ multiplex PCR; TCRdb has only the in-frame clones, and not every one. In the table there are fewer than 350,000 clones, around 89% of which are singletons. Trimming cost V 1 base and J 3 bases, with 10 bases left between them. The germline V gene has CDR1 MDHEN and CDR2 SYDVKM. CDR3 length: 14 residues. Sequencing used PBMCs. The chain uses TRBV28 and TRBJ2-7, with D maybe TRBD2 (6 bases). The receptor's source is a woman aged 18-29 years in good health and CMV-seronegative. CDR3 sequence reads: CASSLSGTFYEQYF. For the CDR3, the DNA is TGTGCCAGCAGTTTATCAGGGACTTTCTACGAGCAGTACTTC.